What follows are 22 T cell receptor beta chains derived from one specimen sequenced in a study of T cell clusters in autoimmune cytopenias. TRB was amplified from about 260 ng of peripheral blood genomic DNA per sample. TRB was amplified by touch-down multiplex PCR, primer pools A and B combined. TCRdb reanalyzed the multiplex PCR reads, giving one entry per CDR3 protein sequence and no DNA. The clone table shows 4,900 or so distinct CDR3 sequences, with the ten largest holding around 17%. Input material: peripheral blood. All receptors come from a human donor with an autoimmune cytopenia or autoimmune hepatitis (not recorded which).

In terms of frequency, this clonotype is medium-sized. This rearrangement joins TRBV20-1 to TRBJ2-1; lacking DNA, the TRBD1 call made by TCRdb goes unchecked. The CDR3 is made up of 16 amino acids. From germline, CDR1 is DFQATT and CDR2 SNEGSKA (reference sequence). The CDR3: CSANTGQGAMTNEQFF.

The V gene is TRBV5-6, the J gene TRBJ2-7; the D call of TRBD1 rests on TCRdb alone, since no DNA is present to check it. CDR3 length equals 15 residues. The germline gives CDR1 SGHDT, CDR2 YYEEEE. This CDR3 is CASSFGDREAYEQYF. Using reference TRBV5-6 and TRBJ2-7 for the parts outside the CDR3, the full variable domain is DAGVTQSPTHLIKTRGQQVTLRCSPKSGHDTVSWYQQALGQGPQFIFQYYEEEERQRGNFPDRFSGHQFPNYSSELNVNALLLGDSALYLCASSFGDREAYEQYFGPGTRLTVT.

This clonotype counts as medium-sized by frequency. The chain is built from TRBV10-1 and TRBJ2-3; the TRBD1 assignment by TCRdb is unverifiable without DNA. The CDR3 runs to 15 residues. Germline V gene lookup returns CDR1 WNHNN and CDR2 SYGVQD (reference sequence). The CDR3 spells CASTQGGSRADTQYF.

Measured by frequency, this clonotype is medium-sized. This sequence joins TRBV5-1 and TRBJ2-7; as DNA is missing, the TRBD1 call by TCRdb cannot be tested. The germline V gene has CDR1 SGHRS and CDR2 YFSETQ. This CDR3 is built from 14 residues. The CDR3 here is CASSSGTGSYEQYF.

By frequency, this clonotype is medium-sized. The chain has TRBV5-4 and TRBJ2-5. CDR3 length equals 13 residues. CDR1 is SGHNT, CDR2 YYREEE, per germline (reference sequence). The chain's CDR3 is CASSLVALGTQYF.

Judged by frequency, this clonotype is medium-sized. The V gene is TRBV6-5, the J gene TRBJ1-2; TCRdb reports TRBD1, a call that lacks DNA to check it against. Germline V CDR1 and CDR2: MNHEY, SVGAGI. The CDR3 totals 15 residues. CDR3 in amino acids: CASSREGQGNYGYTF.

This clonotype registers medium-sized (0.01 to 0.1%) by frequency. CDR3 sequence reads: CASSLASGLNNEQFF. The rearrangement links TRBV7-2 to TRBJ2-1; the TCRdb call, TRBD2, lacks DNA for checking. The CDR3 is made up of 15 amino acids. Germline CDR1 SGHTA, CDR2 FQGNSA. Filled out from reference TRBV7-2 and TRBJ2-1, the complete variable domain reads GAGVSQSPSNKVTEKGKDVELRCDPISGHTALYWYRQSLGQGLEFLIYFQGNSAPDKSGLPSDRFSAERTGGSVSTLTIQRTQQEDSAVYLCASSLASGLNNEQFFGPGTRLTVL.

According to its frequency, this clonotype is medium-sized. The chain is built from TRBV6-1 and TRBJ1-1. Germline CDR1 reads MNHNS; CDR2 reads SASEGT. The CDR3 sequence is 13 residues long. The CDR3 here is CASSGTSKGEAFF.

V usage is TRBV12-3 or TRBV12-4 and J usage is TRBJ2-3. CDR3 length: 13 residues. CDR3 residues: CAILRGLGDTQYF.

This clonotype is identified as medium-sized from frequency. This sequence joins TRBV5-5 and TRBJ1-2; no DNA is available, so the TRBD1 call from TCRdb remains unchecked. From germline, CDR1 is SGHKS and CDR2 YYEKEE (reference sequence). CDR3 length equals 14 residues. CDR3 sequence reads: CASSFGGLYYGYTF.

V gene TRBV10-1 combines with J gene TRBJ2-3; there is no DNA to check the TCRdb D call of TRBD2. The CDR3 extends over 13 amino acids. Germline CDR1 is WNHNN and CDR2 is SYGVQD (reference sequence). The CDR3 region is CASSPILEDTQYF.

This clonotype is classed as medium-sized (0.01 to 0.1%) by frequency. This chain connects TRBV10-3 to TRBJ1-1; TCRdb selects TRBD1, and the lack of DNA leaves this call unchecked. The germline V gene has CDR1 ENHRY and CDR2 SYGVKD. This CDR3 spans 17 amino acids. The chain's CDR3 is CAISASGTGERDTEAFF.

Its frequency marks this clonotype as medium-sized. The chain recombines TRBV19 with TRBJ2-6; the D call from TCRdb, TRBD1, cannot be confirmed without DNA. Per the germline V gene, CDR1 is LNHDA and CDR2 is SQIVND (reference sequence). The CDR3 is made up of 15 amino acids. This CDR3 reads CASSIQGGGANVLTF.

This clonotype is called medium-sized (0.01 to 0.1%) based on its frequency. The rearrangement joins TRBV12-3 or TRBV12-4 to TRBJ1-1; TCRdb's D gene call, TRBD1, goes unchecked for lack of DNA. CDR3 length: 13 amino acids. CDR3 loop: CASSLGTVNDAFF.

Measured by frequency, this clonotype is medium-sized. This chain joins TRBV5-4 and TRBJ1-2. Germline assignment: CDR1 SGHNT and CDR2 YYREEE (reference sequence). This CDR3 contains 14 residues. The CDR3 sequence is CASSKTGREDGYTF. Supplemented by reference TRBV5-4 and TRBJ1-2, the full variable domain reads ETGVTQSPTHLIKTRGQQVTLRCSSQSGHNTVSWYQQALGQGPQFIFQYYREEENGRGNFPPRFSGLQFPNYSSELNVNALELDDSALYLCASSKTGREDGYTFGSGTRLTVV.

This chain uses TRBV18 with TRBJ2-2. Germline V gene lookup returns CDR1 KGHSH and CDR2 LQKENI. This CDR3 comprises 16 residues. The CDR3: CASSLAGTFNTGELFF.

The rearrangement links TRBV27 to TRBJ1-2; the D call from TCRdb, TRBD1, cannot be confirmed without DNA. CDR1 is MNHEY and CDR2 is SMNVEV in the germline V gene (reference sequence). The CDR3 has 13 amino acids. This CDR3 reads CASSGTDNYGYTF.

Judged by frequency, this clonotype is medium-sized. The chain employs TRBV7-9 and TRBJ2-3; without DNA, the TCRdb call of TRBD2 cannot be checked. There are 16 residues in the CDR3. The germline V gene encodes CDR1 SEHNR and CDR2 FQNEAQ (reference sequence). The CDR3 loop reads CASSLVGGGARDTQYF.

In terms of frequency, this clonotype is medium-sized. The J gene is TRBJ1-3, the V gene TRBV19. The CDR3 has 16 residues. CDR1 and CDR2 from the germline V gene are LNHDA and SQIVND (reference sequence). The CDR3 is CASSIRAGSSGNTIYF.

V and J are TRBV6-5 and TRBJ1-1; TCRdb's D gene call, TRBD1, goes unchecked for lack of DNA. This CDR3 spans 15 amino acids. Germline values: CDR1 MNHEY, CDR2 SVGAGI. The CDR3 sequence is CASSYGQGGHTEAFF.

The chain links TRBV6-1 to TRBJ2-3. From germline, CDR1 is MNHNS and CDR2 SASEGT. This CDR3 region has 12 residues. The CDR3 region is CASSEFTDTQYF.

This clonotype is identified as medium-sized (0.01 to 0.1%) from frequency. The chain couples TRBV12-3 or TRBV12-4 to TRBJ2-3. There are 14 residues in the CDR3. Here the CDR3 reads CASSLGWGTDTQYF.